The 20 T cell receptor beta chains listed next were all sequenced from one sample in a study of blood T cells in healthy people across ages (dated by TCRdb to between 2015 and 2016). Library generation was performed with 5' RACE. Sequencing took place on an Illumina HiSeq 2500. The second PCR ran for roughly 7 to 11 cycles and used a J-beta primer mix along with a sample-barcoded 5' primer. TCRdb ran its own pipeline on the public reads, namely fastp trimming at Q25 and MiXCR clone calling, and kept in-frame beta chains. Here each entry gathers all rows of one CDR3 protein and keeps the most common genes and DNA. This sample is represented by 1.4 million or so distinct CDR3 sequences; approximately 39% of them were singletons. Approximately 4.1% of the sample rests with the top ten. The sequenced material came from blood. Source of these receptors: a woman between 18 and 29 years old in good health.

The chain joins TRBV30 to TRBJ2-7; D might be TRBD1 or TRBD2, each matching 6 bases. Looked up from germline, CDR1 is GTSNPN and CDR2 is SVGIG (reference sequence). The V gene lost 3 bases and the J gene lost 10 bases, with 16 bases spanning the gap. CDR3 length: 12 residues. The CDR3 here is CAWRPNAGQQYF. The CDR3 DNA reads as TGTGCCTGGAGGCCAAACGCGGGACAACAGTACTTC.

The chain has TRBV12-3 or TRBV12-4 and TRBJ2-3, with D possibly being TRBD1 (5 bases). This CDR3 spans 14 amino acids. Between the trimmed V and J ends, which lost 3 bases and 1 base, there was a span of 8 bases. The CDR3 DNA sequence: TGTGCCAGCAGTTTCAACAGGCGCACAGATACGCAGTATTTT. The encoded protein is CASSFNRRTDTQYF.

This rearrangement joins TRBV7-2 to TRBJ2-1; perhaps TRBD2 as D (6 bases). The CDR3 is 14 amino acids. Per germline, CDR1 SGHTA and CDR2 FQGNSA. V lost 1 base and J lost 13, with 17 bases in between. The CDR3 region has the DNA TGTGCCAGCAGCTTAGTACTAGCTGGCGAGACCCAGTTCTTC. Amino acids: CASSLVLAGETQFF. The full variable domain, with the rest looked up from reference TRBV7-2 and TRBJ2-1, is GAGVSQSPSNKVTEKGKDVELRCDPISGHTALYWYRQSLGQGLEFLIYFQGNSAPDKSGLPSDRFSAERTGGSVSTLTIQRTQQEDSAVYLCASSLVLAGETQFFGPGTRLTVL.

V is TRBV7-9 and J is TRBJ1-4; D is perhaps TRBD1 (6 bases). This CDR3 is 15 amino acids long. Germline loops: CDR1 SEHNR, CDR2 FQNEAQ (reference sequence). With 5 bases removed from V and 6 bases from J, the gap between germline ends came to 16 bases. CDR3 residues: CASSLGTQGDEKLFF. DNA for the CDR3: TGTGCCAGCAGCCTCGGGACACAGGGCGATGAAAAACTGTTTTTT.

Many counts were recorded for this clonotype. This chain links TRBV29-1 with TRBJ2-3, with D possibly matching TRBD2 (5 bases). The V end lost 3 bases, the J end lost 2 bases, and 9 bases lay between the germline ends. Germline CDR1 is SQVTM and CDR2 is ANQGSEA. The CDR3 consists of 13 residues. DNA for the CDR3: TGCAGCGTTGACCCGGGAAACACAGATACGCAGTATTTT. It codes for CSVDPGNTDTQYF.

This clonotype was seen more than once but under ten times. The chain recombines TRBV20-1 with TRBJ2-1, with 11 bases fitting TRBD2. The junction had 7 bases not matched to a gene; V was cut back by 5 bases and J by 7 bases. The CDR3 is 14 residues long. The V gene's germline CDR1 is DFQATT and CDR2 SNEGSKA (reference sequence). The CDR3 sequence: CSAGGLAGDNEQFF. The CDR3 coding sequence is TGCAGTGCTGGCGGACTAGCGGGTGATAATGAGCAGTTCTTC.

This clonotype occurred a few times. Here the CDR3 DNA reads TGTGCCAGCAGTTGGGCGGATCTTGGCTACACCTTC. Encoded protein: CASSWADLGYTF. The V call is TRBV6-5, the J call TRBJ1-2, with unresolved D. The CDR3 covers 12 residues. V was pared by 4 bases and J by 7 bases, with 10 bases between. CDR1 is MNHEY, CDR2 SVGAGI, per germline.

This clonotype has at least ten counts. The CDR3: CASSLSAGSYEQYF. The DNA of the CDR3 is TGTGCCAGCAGTTTATCGGCCGGTTCCTACGAGCAGTACTTC. This sequence joins TRBV27 and TRBJ2-7, with D hard to call. The CDR3 has 14 amino acids. V was trimmed by 0 bases and J by 1 base, leaving 7 bases between them. Germline CDR1 and CDR2: MNHEY and SMNVEV (reference sequence).

Details on this clonotype: An end of the junction does not agree with germline; a read error may underlie this. The chain joins TRBV7-3 to TRBJ2-1; D is unclear. In germline, CDR1 is SGHTA, CDR2 FQGTGA. The CDR3 runs 14 residues. CDR3 sequence (DNA): TGTGCCAGCAGCATAACGCAGGATAACAATGAGCAGTTCTTC. Its protein product is CASSITQDNNEQFF.

The chain combines TRBV12-3 or TRBV12-4 with TRBJ2-7, with 7 bases aligning to TRBD1. Unmatched junction bases numbered 6, after V lost 4 bases and J lost 6 bases. This CDR3 is built from 13 residues. CDR3 in DNA: TGTGCCAGCAGTTACAACAGGGGTGGCGAGCAGTACTTC. Translating gives CASSYNRGGEQYF.

In DNA form, the CDR3 reads TGTGCCAGCAGCTCCTACTCCCGGGTCAGCGACTATGGCTACACCTTC. Translating it yields CASSSYSRVSDYGYTF. J is TRBJ1-2 and V is TRBV7-2; unclear D gene. The V end lost 4 bases, the J end lost 3 bases, and 18 bases lay between the germline ends. Germline CDR1 reads SGHTA; CDR2 reads FQGNSA. The CDR3 is made up of 16 amino acids. The entire variable domain, with the rest obtained from reference TRBV7-2 and TRBJ1-2, is as follows: GAGVSQSPSNKVTEKGKDVELRCDPISGHTALYWYRQSLGQGLEFLIYFQGNSAPDKSGLPSDRFSAERTGGSVSTLTIQRTQQEDSAVYLCASSSYSRVSDYGYTFGSGTRLTVV.

This clonotype was recorded only once. The CDR3 region has the DNA TGTGCCAGCAGTTTATGGACAGGGGCCCCAGATACGCAGTATTTT. Its translation: CASSLWTGAPDTQYF. V gene TRBV27 combines with J gene TRBJ2-3; 9 bases line up with TRBD1. The CDR3 has 15 residues. Germline CDR1 and CDR2: MNHEY and SMNVEV (reference sequence). V lost 1 base to trimming and J lost 4 bases; unmatched junction nucleotides: 3.

This clonotype was observed a few times. The chain has TRBV12-3 or TRBV12-4 and TRBJ2-5; the match to TRBD2 covers 11 bases. V lost 5 bases to trimming and J lost 0 bases; unmatched junction nucleotides: 11. CDR3 size: 18 residues. The CDR3 region has the DNA TGTGCCAGCAGTCCCGGACTAGCGGGTAGGAGGTACCAAGAGACCCAGTACTTC. It translates to CASSPGLAGRRYQETQYF.

The chain couples TRBV12-3 or TRBV12-4 to TRBJ2-5; a weak D match, TRBD2 (5 bases). V dropped 1 base and J dropped 1 base, with 13 bases sitting between them. The CDR3 spans 16 residues. DNA of the CDR3: TGTGCCAGCAGTTTAGGGAGCGGACGGCTCCAAGAGACCCAGTACTTC. Residues: CASSLGSGRLQETQYF.

This clonotype has just a few counts. The gene calls are TRBV4-3 and TRBJ2-7; D is perhaps TRBD1 (5 bases). The CDR3 totals 15 residues. In germline, CDR1 is LGHNA, CDR2 YSLEER. Trimming took off 2 bases at V and 1 base at J, with 12 bases between the two ends. DNA for the CDR3: TGCGCCAGCAGCCAACGAAATACAGGTTCCTACGAGCAGTACTTC. It encodes CASSQRNTGSYEQYF.

V is TRBV30 and J is TRBJ2-7, with 7 bases identical to TRBD1. With V trimmed by 2 bases and J by 4 bases, 11 bases remained unmatched. The length of the CDR3 is 15 residues. CDR1 is GTSNPN and CDR2 is SVGIG in the germline V gene (reference sequence). The CDR3 coding sequence is TGTGCCTGGAGTAAAGGGGGCCCCAAGACTTACGAGCAGTACTTC. Its translation is CAWSKGGPKTYEQYF.

The gene calls are TRBV7-2 and TRBJ2-3; no clear D. Germline V gene data show CDR1 as SGHTA and CDR2 as FQGNSA. Trimming pared 2 bases from V and 2 bases from J, leaving 8 bases between. This CDR3 region has 14 residues. The CDR3 is CASSLFQTTDTQYF. DNA of the CDR3: TGTGCCAGCAGCTTATTCCAAACCACAGATACGCAGTATTTT.

J is TRBJ1-6 and V is TRBV28; D is undetermined. With 2 bases removed from V and 5 bases from J, the gap between germline ends came to 7 bases. The CDR3 extends over 14 amino acids. Germline CDR1 is MDHEN and CDR2 is SYDVKM. The CDR3 spells CASSLGRHNSPLHF. The CDR3 DNA is TGTGCCAGCAGTTTAGGACGGCATAATTCACCCCTCCACTTT. The variable domain in full, completed from reference TRBV28 and TRBJ1-6, reads DVKVTQSSRYLVKRTGEKVFLECVQDMDHENMFWYRQDPGLGLRLIYFSYDVKMKEKGDIPEGYSVSREKKERFSLILESASTNQTSMYLCASSLGRHNSPLHFGNGTRLTVT.

V and J are TRBV7-6 and TRBJ1-1; D gene unclear. Germline CDR1 is SGHVS and CDR2 is FNYEAQ. V dropped 2 bases and J dropped 5 bases, with 18 bases sitting between them. The CDR3 is 16 residues long. The CDR3 protein is CASSLTSFPGGTEAFF. CDR3 nucleotide sequence: TGTGCCAGCAGCTTAACGAGCTTCCCGGGAGGTACTGAAGCTTTCTTT.

This chain uses TRBV20-1 with TRBJ2-5; D unclear. Germline-derived CDR1 and CDR2 are DFQATT and SNEGSKA (reference sequence). V gave up 3 bases and J gave up 1 base, with 12 bases separating them. The CDR3 is 14 amino acids. The CDR3 spells CSASAGQPQETQYF. CDR3 coding DNA: TGCAGTGCTAGCGCCGGGCAGCCCCAAGAGACCCAGTACTTC.